One sample yielded the 13 T cell receptor beta chains listed below, sequenced in a study of T cell repertoires and HLA-DP antigens. The antigens of these receptors remain unknown. Repertoires were generated with immunoSEQ multiplex PCR, while TCRdb's copy carries only in-frame clones and drops some. Of about 73,000 clones listed, about 82% are singletons. The specimen sequenced was CD4+ T cells from PBMCs. The receptors originated from a man between 60 and 75 years old in good health and CMV-seronegative.

In this sample, this clone turned up many times. This chain connects TRBV5-6 to TRBJ2-7; D is unclear. The CDR3 runs to 14 residues. The germline V gene encodes CDR1 SGHDT and CDR2 YYEEEE. Trimming shortened V by 5 bases and J by 0 bases, and 12 bases separated the two germline ends. The chain's CDR3 is CASSPGSSSYEQYV. The CDR3 DNA follows: TGTGCCAGCAGTCCCGGGTCTAGCTCCTACGAGCAGTACGTC.

The gene calls are TRBV9 and TRBJ2-3, with D hard to call. In germline, CDR1 is SGDLS, CDR2 YYNGEE. Trimming cost V 0 bases and J 0 bases, with 11 bases left between them. This CDR3 comprises 16 residues. The CDR3 reads CASSVVALGSTDTQYF. CDR3 DNA: TGTGCCAGCAGCGTAGTGGCCCTTGGGAGCACAGATACGCAGTATTTT.

The CDR3 sequence is CASSEGNQETQYF. The DNA for the CDR3 is TGTGCCAGCAGCGAGGGGAACCAAGAGACCCAGTACTTC. The chain employs TRBV7-8 and TRBJ2-5; D may correspond to TRBD1 or TRBD2 (5 bases each). The CDR3 has 13 amino acids. The germline V gene encodes CDR1 SGHVS and CDR2 FQNEAQ. V was trimmed by 5 bases and J by 0 bases, leaving 7 bases between them.

The V gene is TRBV5-4, the J gene TRBJ1-5; TRBD1 matches 7 bases. This CDR3 spans 14 amino acids. The trim removed 1 base at V and 6 bases at J, leaving 4 bases unmatched. Germline V CDR1 and CDR2: SGHNT, YYREEE (reference sequence). The CDR3 DNA reads TGTGCCAGCAGCTTGCAAGGGGGCGGTCAGCCCCAGCATTTT. Its translation is CASSLQGGGQPQHF.

The CDR3 protein is CAWSVIGDGYTF. CDR3 coding DNA: TGTGCCTGGAGTGTAATAGGGGATGGCTACACCTTC. The J gene is TRBJ1-2, the V gene TRBV30, with a tentative D call TRBD1 (5 bases). Germline V gives CDR1 GTSNPN, CDR2 SVGIG (reference sequence). V was pared by 0 bases and J by 6 bases, with 8 bases between. CDR3 length: 12 residues. The complete variable domain, with remaining parts taken from reference TRBV30 and TRBJ1-2, reads SQTIHQWPATLVQPVGSPLSLECTVEGTSNPNLYWYRQAAGRGLQLLFYSVGIGQISSEVPQNLSASRPQDRQFILSSKKLLLSDSGFYLCAWSVIGDGYTFGSGTRLTVV.

V is TRBV9 and J is TRBJ2-2; D tentatively fits TRBD1 or TRBD2 (5 bases each). CDR1 is SGDLS and CDR2 is YYNGEE in the germline V gene. The ends were cut back, 5 bases at V and 1 base at J, with 15 bases in the middle. CDR3 size: 16 residues. The CDR3 coding sequence is TGTGCCAGCAGGAGGGGTCGGGGCCTGAACACCGGGGAGCTGTTTTTT. Translating it yields CASRRGRGLNTGELFF.

This rearrangement joins TRBV30 to TRBJ2-2; D is ambiguous. The CDR3 runs 15 residues. V gave up 4 bases and J gave up 2 bases, with 14 bases separating them. Germline values: CDR1 GTSNPN, CDR2 SVGIG (reference sequence). CDR3 region: CAWKGRPINTGELFF. CDR3 nucleotide sequence: TGTGCCTGGAAAGGGCGTCCAATAAACACCGGGGAGCTGTTTTTT.

This clone was detected once. This chain joins TRBV7-2 and TRBJ2-3; a possible D gene is TRBD1 (6 bases). The CDR3 sequence is 15 residues long. The V gene lost 5 bases and the J gene lost 0 bases, with 12 bases spanning the gap. Germline CDR1 reads SGHTA; CDR2 reads FQGNSA. DNA for the CDR3: TGTGCCAGCAGCGATTCAGGGGTTAGCACAGATACGCAGTATTTT. This sequence encodes CASSDSGVSTDTQYF. Full variable domain (outside the CDR3, taken from reference TRBV7-2 and TRBJ2-3): GAGVSQSPSNKVTEKGKDVELRCDPISGHTALYWYRQSLGQGLEFLIYFQGNSAPDKSGLPSDRFSAERTGGSVSTLTIQRTQQEDSAVYLCASSDSGVSTDTQYFGPGTRLTVL.

CDR3 nucleotides: TGTGCCAGCAGACCTGGACTAGCGAGCACAGATACGCAGTATTTT. Protein sequence: CASRPGLASTDTQYF. J is TRBJ2-3 and V is TRBV7-2; 9 bases map to TRBD2. Per the germline V gene, CDR1 is SGHTA and CDR2 is FQGNSA. V lost 6 bases, J lost 0 bases, and 4 bases stayed unmatched. This CDR3 has 15 residues.

The V and J genes are TRBV6-5 and TRBJ1-5; D gene unclear. This CDR3 has 11 amino acids. Trimming removed 5 bases at V and 4 bases at J, with 3 bases between. CDR1 MNHEY and CDR2 SVGAGI come from the germline V gene. The CDR3 sequence is CASSDNQPQHF. CDR3 coding DNA: TGTGCCAGCAGTGATAATCAGCCCCAGCATTTT.

This clone showed up just a few times. The chain joins TRBV11-2 to TRBJ2-2, with D unclear. Per the germline V gene, CDR1 is SGHAT and CDR2 is FQNNGV. This CDR3 has 13 residues. V lost 6 bases, J lost 2 bases, and 7 bases lay in between. The CDR3 DNA reads TGTGCCAGCAGTCCATCCAACACCGGGGAGCTGTTTTTT. It specifies CASSPSNTGELFF.

The V call is TRBV7-9, the J call TRBJ1-1; D unresolved. V was cut by 5 bases and J by 3 bases, with 10 bases left in between. The germline V gene has CDR1 SEHNR and CDR2 FQNEAQ (reference sequence). The CDR3 loop spans 13 amino acids. The CDR3 DNA is TGTGCCAGCAGCCCAGATGGCGACACTGAAGCTTTCTTT. It translates to CASSPDGDTEAFF.

J is TRBJ2-1 and V is TRBV5-4; D is possibly TRBD1 or TRBD2 (5 bases each). The V gene lost 4 bases and the J gene lost 8 bases, with 16 bases spanning the gap. The V gene's germline CDR1 is SGHNT and CDR2 YYREEE (reference sequence). This CDR3 has 14 residues. CDR3 DNA: TGTGCCAGCAGCCCGGAAGGGACCCCCCATGAGCAGTTCTTC. Protein sequence: CASSPEGTPHEQFF.